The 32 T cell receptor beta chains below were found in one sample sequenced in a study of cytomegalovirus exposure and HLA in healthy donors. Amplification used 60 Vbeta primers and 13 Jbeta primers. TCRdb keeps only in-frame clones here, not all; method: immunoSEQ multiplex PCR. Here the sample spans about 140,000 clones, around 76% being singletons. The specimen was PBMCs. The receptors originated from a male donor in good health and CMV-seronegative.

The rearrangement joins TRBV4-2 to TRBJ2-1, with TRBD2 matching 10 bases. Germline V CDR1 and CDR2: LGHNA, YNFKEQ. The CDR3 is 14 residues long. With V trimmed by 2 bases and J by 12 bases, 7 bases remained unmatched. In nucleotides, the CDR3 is TGTGCCAGCAGCCAACCCGCTAGCGGGAGAGGGCAGTTCTTC. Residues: CASSQPASGRGQFF.

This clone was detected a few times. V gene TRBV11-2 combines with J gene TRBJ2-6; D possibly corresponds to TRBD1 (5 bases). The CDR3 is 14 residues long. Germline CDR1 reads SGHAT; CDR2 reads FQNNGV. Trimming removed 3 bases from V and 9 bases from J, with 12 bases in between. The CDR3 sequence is CASSFGREVNVLTF. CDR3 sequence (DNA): TGTGCCAGCAGCTTTGGCAGGGAAGTCAACGTCCTGACTTTC.

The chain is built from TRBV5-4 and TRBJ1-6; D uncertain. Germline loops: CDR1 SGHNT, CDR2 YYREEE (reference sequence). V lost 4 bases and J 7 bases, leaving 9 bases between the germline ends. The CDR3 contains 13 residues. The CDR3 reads CASSPLVNSPLHF. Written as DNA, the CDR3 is TGTGCCAGCAGCCCACTAGTAAATTCACCCCTCCACTTT.

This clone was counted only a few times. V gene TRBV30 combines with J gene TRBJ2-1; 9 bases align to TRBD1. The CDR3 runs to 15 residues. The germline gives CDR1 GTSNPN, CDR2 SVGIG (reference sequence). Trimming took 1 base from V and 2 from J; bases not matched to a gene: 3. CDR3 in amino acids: CAWSGTGVTYNEQFF. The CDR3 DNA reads TGTGCCTGGAGTGGGACAGGGGTTACCTACAATGAGCAGTTCTTC.

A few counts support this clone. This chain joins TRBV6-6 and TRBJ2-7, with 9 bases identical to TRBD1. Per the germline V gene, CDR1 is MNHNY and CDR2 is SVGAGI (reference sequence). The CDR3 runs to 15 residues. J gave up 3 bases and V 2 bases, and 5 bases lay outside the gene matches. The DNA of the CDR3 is TGTGCCAGCAGTTACGCCCCGGGACAGGGCTACGAGCAGTACTTC. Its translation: CASSYAPGQGYEQYF.

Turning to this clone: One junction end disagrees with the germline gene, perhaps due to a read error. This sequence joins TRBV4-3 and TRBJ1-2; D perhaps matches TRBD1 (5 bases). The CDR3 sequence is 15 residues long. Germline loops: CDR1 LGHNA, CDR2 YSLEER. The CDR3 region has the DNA TGCGCCAGCAGCCAAGGGACAAATTCTAACTATGGCTACCCCTTC. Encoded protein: CASSQGTNSNYGYPF.

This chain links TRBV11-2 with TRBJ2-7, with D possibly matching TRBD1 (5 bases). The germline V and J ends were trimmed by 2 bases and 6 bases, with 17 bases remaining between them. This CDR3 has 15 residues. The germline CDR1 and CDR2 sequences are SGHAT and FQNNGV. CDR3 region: CASSLIAARALEQYF. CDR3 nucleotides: TGTGCCAGCAGCTTAATAGCAGCCAGGGCCCTCGAGCAGTACTTC.

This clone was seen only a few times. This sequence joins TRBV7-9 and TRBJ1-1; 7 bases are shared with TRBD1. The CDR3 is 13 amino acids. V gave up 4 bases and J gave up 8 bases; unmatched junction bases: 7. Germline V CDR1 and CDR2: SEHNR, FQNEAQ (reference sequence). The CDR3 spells CASSWDSGQEAFF. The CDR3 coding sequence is TGTGCCAGCAGCTGGGACAGCGGACAGGAAGCTTTCTTT.

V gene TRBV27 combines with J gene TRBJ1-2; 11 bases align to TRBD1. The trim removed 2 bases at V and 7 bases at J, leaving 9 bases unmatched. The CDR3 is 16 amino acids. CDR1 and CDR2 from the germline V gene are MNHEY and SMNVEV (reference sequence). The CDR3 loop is CASSLRGQGALAGYTF. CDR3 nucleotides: TGTGCCAGCAGTTTACGTGGACAGGGGGCGCTGGCTGGCTACACCTTC.

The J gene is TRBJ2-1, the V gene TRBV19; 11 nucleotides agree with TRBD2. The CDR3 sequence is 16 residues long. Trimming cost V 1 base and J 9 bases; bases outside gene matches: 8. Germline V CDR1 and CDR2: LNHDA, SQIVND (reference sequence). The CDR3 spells CASSIASGLAVGEQFF. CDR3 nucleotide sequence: TGTGCCAGTAGTATAGCCTCGGGACTAGCGGTAGGTGAGCAGTTCTTC.

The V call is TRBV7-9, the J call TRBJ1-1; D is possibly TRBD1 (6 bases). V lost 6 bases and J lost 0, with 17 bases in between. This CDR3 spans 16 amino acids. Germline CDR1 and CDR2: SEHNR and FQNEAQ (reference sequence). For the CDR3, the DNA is TGTGCCAGCAGTCTAGGGGGTCTAGGAATGAACACTGAAGCTTTCTTT. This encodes CASSLGGLGMNTEAFF.

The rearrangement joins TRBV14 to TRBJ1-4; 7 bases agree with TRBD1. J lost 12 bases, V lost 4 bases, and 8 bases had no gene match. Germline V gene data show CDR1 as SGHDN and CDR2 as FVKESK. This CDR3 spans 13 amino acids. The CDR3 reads CASSPRGGTELFF. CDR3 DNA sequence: TGTGCCAGCAGCCCCCGGGGTGGGACAGAACTGTTTTTT. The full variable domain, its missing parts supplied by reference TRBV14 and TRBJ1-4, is EAGVTQFPSHSVIEKGQTVTLRCDPISGHDNLYWYRRVMGKEIKFLLHFVKESKQDESGMPNNRFLAERTGGTYSTLKVQPAELEDSGVYFCASSPRGGTELFFGSGTQLSVL.

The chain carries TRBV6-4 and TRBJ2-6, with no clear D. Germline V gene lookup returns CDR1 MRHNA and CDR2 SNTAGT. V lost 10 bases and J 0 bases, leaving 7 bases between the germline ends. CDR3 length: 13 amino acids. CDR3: CATASSGANVLTF. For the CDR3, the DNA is TGTGCCACCGCTAGCTCTGGGGCCAACGTCCTGACTTTC.

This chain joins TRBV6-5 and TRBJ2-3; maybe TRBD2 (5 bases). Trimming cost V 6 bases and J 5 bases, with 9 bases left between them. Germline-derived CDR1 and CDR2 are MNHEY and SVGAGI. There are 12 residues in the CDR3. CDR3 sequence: CASSRAGDTQYF. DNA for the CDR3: TGTGCCAGCAGCCGGGCGGGAGATACGCAGTATTTT.

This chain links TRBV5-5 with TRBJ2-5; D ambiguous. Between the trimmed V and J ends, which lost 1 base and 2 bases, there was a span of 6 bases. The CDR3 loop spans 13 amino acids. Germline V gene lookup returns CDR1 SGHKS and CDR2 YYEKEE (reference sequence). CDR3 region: CASSLYGQETQYF. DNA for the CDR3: TGTGCCAGCAGCTTGTACGGGCAAGAGACCCAGTACTTC.

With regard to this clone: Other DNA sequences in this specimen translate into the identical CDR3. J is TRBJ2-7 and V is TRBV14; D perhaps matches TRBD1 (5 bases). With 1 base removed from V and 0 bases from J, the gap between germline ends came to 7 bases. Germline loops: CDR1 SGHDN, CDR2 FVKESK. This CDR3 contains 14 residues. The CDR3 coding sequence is TGTGCCAGCAGCCAAGGCAGGGCCTCCTACGAGCAGTACTTC. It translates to CASSQGRASYEQYF. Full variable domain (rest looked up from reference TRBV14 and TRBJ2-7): EAGVTQFPSHSVIEKGQTVTLRCDPISGHDNLYWYRRVMGKEIKFLLHFVKESKQDESGMPNNRFLAERTGGTYSTLKVQPAELEDSGVYFCASSQGRASYEQYFGPGTRLTVT.

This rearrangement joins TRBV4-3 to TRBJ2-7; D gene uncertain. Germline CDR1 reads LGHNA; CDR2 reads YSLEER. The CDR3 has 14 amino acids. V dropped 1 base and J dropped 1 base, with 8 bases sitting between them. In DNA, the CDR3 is TGCGCCAGCAGCCAAGGTTTGTCATCCTACGAGCAGTACTTC. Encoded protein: CASSQGLSSYEQYF.

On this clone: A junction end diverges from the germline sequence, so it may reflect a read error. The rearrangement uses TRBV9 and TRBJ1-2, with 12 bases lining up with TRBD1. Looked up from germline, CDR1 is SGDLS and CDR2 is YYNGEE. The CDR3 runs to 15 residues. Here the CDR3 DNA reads TGTGCCAGCAGCGTAGGGGGGACAGGGGGCTATGGCTACCCCTTC. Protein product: CASSVGGTGGYGYPF.

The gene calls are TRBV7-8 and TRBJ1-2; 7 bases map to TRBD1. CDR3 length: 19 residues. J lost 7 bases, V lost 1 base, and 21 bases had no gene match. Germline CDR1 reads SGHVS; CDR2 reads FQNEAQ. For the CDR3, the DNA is TGTGCCAGCAGCTTAGTTACCCGGACAGGAGACAGGAGAATGCGTGGCTACACCTTC. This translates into CASSLVTRTGDRRMRGYTF. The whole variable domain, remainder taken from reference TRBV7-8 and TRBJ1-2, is GAGVSQSPRYKVAKRGQDVALRCDPISGHVSLFWYQQALGQGPEFLTYFQNEAQLDKSGLPSDRFFAERPEGSVSTLKIQRTQQEDSAVYLCASSLVTRTGDRRMRGYTFGSGTRLTVV.

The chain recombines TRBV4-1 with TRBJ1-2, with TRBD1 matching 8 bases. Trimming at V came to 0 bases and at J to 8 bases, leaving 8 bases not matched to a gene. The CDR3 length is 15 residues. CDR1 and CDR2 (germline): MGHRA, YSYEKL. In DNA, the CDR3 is TGCGCCAGCAGCCAAGATTCGTCCAGGGGGCGAGGCTACACCTTC. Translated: CASSQDSSRGRGYTF.

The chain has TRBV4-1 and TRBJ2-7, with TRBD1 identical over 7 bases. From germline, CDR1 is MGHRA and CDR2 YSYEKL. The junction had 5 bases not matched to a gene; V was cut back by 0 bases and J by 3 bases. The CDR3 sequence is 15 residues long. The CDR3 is CASSQDSGQIYEQYF. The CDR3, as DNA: TGCGCCAGCAGCCAAGACTCGGGACAGATCTACGAGCAGTACTTC.

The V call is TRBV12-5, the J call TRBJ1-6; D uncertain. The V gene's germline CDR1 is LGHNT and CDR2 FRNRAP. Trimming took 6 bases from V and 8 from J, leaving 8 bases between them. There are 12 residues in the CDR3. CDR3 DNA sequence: TGTGCTAGTGGCTCCCCGTATTCACCCCTCCACTTT. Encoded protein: CASGSPYSPLHF.

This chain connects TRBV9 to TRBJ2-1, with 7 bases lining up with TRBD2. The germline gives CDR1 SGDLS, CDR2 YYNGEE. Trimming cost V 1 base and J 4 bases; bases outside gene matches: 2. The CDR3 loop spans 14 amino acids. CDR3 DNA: TGTGCCAGCAGCGTAAGAGCGGGGTACAATGAGCAGTTCTTC. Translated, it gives CASSVRAGYNEQFF.

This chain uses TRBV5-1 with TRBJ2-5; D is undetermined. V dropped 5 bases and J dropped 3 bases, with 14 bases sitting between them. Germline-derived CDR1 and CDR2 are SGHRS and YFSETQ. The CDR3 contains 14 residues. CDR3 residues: CASSLRRVEETQYF. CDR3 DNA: TGCGCCAGCAGTCTACGACGGGTGGAAGAGACCCAGTACTTC.

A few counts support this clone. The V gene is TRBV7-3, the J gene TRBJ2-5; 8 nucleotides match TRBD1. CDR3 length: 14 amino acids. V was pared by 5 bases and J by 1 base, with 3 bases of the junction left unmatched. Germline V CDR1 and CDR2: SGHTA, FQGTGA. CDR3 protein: CASSLTGAQETQYF. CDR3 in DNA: TGTGCCAGCAGCCTGACAGGGGCCCAAGAGACCCAGTACTTC.

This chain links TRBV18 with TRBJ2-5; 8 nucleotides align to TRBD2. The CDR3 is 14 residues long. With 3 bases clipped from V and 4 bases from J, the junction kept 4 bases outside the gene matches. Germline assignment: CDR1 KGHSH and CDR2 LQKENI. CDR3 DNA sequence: TGTGCCAGCTCACCCCAACGGGGGGGAGAGACCCAGTACTTC. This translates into CASSPQRGGETQYF.

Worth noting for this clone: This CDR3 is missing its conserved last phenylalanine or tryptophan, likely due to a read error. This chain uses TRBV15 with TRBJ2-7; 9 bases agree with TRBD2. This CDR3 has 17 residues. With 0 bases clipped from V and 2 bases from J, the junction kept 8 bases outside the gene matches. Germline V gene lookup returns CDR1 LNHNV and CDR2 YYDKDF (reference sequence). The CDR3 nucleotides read TGTGCCACCAGCAGAGATAAGGCGGGAGGGAGAGCCTACGAGCAGTACCTC. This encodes CATSRDKAGGRAYEQYL.

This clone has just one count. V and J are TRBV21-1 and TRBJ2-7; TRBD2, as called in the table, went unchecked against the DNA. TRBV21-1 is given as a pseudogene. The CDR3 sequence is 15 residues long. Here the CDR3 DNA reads TGTGCCAGCACCCCTTCTCGGTCCCTCGATTACGAGCAGTACTTC. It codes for CASTPSRSLDYEQYF.

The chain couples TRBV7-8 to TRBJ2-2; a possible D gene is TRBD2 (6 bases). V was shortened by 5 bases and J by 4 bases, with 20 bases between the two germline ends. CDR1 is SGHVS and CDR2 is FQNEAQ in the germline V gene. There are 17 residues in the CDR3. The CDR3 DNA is TGTGCCAGCAGCCCCGGAGGGCTAGTATTAATCACCGGGGAGCTGTTTTTT. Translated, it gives CASSPGGLVLITGELFF.

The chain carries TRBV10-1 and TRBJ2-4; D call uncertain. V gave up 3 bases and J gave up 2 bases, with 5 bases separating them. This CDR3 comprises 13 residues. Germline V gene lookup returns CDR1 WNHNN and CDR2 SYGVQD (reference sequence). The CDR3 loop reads CASSDGPKNIQYF. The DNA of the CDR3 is TGCGCCAGCAGTGACGGTCCCAAAAACATTCAGTACTTC.

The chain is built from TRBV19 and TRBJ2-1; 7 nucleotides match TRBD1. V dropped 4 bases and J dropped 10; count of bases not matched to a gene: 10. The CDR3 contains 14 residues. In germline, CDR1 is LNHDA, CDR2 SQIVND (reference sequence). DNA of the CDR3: TGTGCCAGTAGTACCCACAGGGGATGGTACGAGCAGTTCTTC. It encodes CASSTHRGWYEQFF. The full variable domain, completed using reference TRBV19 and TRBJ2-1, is DGGITQSPKYLFRKEGQNVTLSCEQNLNHDAMYWYRQDPGQGLRLIYYSQIVNDFQKGDIAEGYSVSREKKESFPLTVTSAQKNPTAFYLCASSTHRGWYEQFFGPGTRLTVL.

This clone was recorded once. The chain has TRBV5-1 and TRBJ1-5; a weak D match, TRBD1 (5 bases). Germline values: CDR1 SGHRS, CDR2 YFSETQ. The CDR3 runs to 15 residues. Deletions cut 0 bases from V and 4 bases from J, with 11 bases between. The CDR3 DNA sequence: TGCGCCAGCAGCTTGGAGGACGGGGGTAATCAGCCCCAGCATTTT. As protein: CASSLEDGGNQPQHF.